Presented here are 13 T cell receptor beta chains from one specimen sequenced in a study of PD-L1 blockade in urothelial cancer. Data came from immunoSEQ multiplex PCR; TCRdb stores just in-frame clones and leaves some out. The sample consists of around 100,000 clones, 91% of them appearing once. The sequences come from PBMCs, collected around atezolizumab (anti-PD-L1) treatment. Receptors originate from a woman of 80 years or more with urothelial cancer.

The rearrangement joins TRBV28 to TRBJ1-4; 9 bases fit TRBD1. J lost 7 bases, V lost 5 bases, and 8 bases had no gene match. The germline gives CDR1 MDHEN, CDR2 SYDVKM. The CDR3 totals 15 residues. DNA for the CDR3: TGTGCCAGCAGTGTACAGGGGGCGCATACTGAAAAACTGTTTTTT. Amino acid sequence: CASSVQGAHTEKLFF.

V is TRBV30 and J is TRBJ2-1, with 10 bases identical to TRBD2. The CDR3 runs to 16 residues. J gave up 5 bases and V 5 bases, and 12 bases lay outside the gene matches. The germline CDR1 and CDR2 sequences are GTSNPN and SVGIG (reference sequence). The CDR3 nucleotides read TGTGCCTGGGGCCATAAGAGCGGGAGGGGAGACAATGAGCAGTTCTTC. Translating it yields CAWGHKSGRGDNEQFF.

The rearrangement joins TRBV7-9 to TRBJ1-4; D ambiguous. The V gene lost 2 bases and the J gene lost 3 bases, with 10 bases spanning the gap. CDR3 length: 15 amino acids. Germline CDR1 SEHNR, CDR2 FQNEAQ (reference sequence). The CDR3 bases are TGTGCCAGCAGCTTACAGAGGGTTGCTAATGAAAAACTGTTTTTT. Its translation: CASSLQRVANEKLFF.

V gene TRBV7-2 combines with J gene TRBJ2-1; no definite D call. CDR3 size: 11 residues. V lost 5 bases and J 5 bases, leaving 4 bases between the germline ends. CDR1 SGHTA and CDR2 FQGNSA come from the germline V gene. CDR3 residues: CASSVNNEQFF. DNA of the CDR3: TGTGCCAGCAGCGTTAACAATGAGCAGTTCTTC.

This rearrangement joins TRBV4-2 to TRBJ1-1; 8 bases line up with TRBD1. V was clipped by 1 base and J by 2 bases; unmatched bases: 3. Germline lookup yields CDR1 LGHNA and CDR2 YNFKEQ. The CDR3 covers 15 residues. The CDR3 DNA follows: TGTGCCAGCAGCCAAGTCGGACAGGGCAACACTGAAGCTTTCTTT. Translation: CASSQVGQGNTEAFF.

The gene calls are TRBV18 and TRBJ2-7, with TRBD2 matching 16 bases. The CDR3 is 15 amino acids. J gave up 7 bases and V 3 bases, and 3 bases lay outside the gene matches. Per germline, CDR1 KGHSH and CDR2 LQKENI. CDR3 sequence (DNA): TGTGCCAGCTCACCCGGGACTAGCGGGAGGGATGAGCAGTACTTC. This sequence encodes CASSPGTSGRDEQYF.

This chain joins TRBV9 and TRBJ2-5; 15 bases align to TRBD2. CDR1 SGDLS and CDR2 YYNGEE come from the germline V gene. The CDR3 length is 15 residues. The V gene end was trimmed by 2 bases and the J gene end by 5 bases; junction bases not matched to a gene: 1. The CDR3, as DNA: TGTGCCAGCAGCGTCGGGACTAGCGGGAGGGAGACCCAGTACTTC. It translates to CASSVGTSGRETQYF.

This sequence joins TRBV4-2 and TRBJ1-3; 12 nucleotides align to TRBD1. The CDR3 contains 16 residues. The germline gives CDR1 LGHNA, CDR2 YNFKEQ. J lost 8 bases, V lost 1 base, and 6 bases had no gene match. The CDR3 loop reads CASSQAGTGGLDTIYF. Here the CDR3 DNA reads TGTGCCAGCAGCCAAGCAGGGACAGGGGGCTTAGACACCATATATTTT.

This clone has more than one count but fewer than ten. Other DNA sequences within the sample encode an identical CDR3. The CDR3 DNA follows: TGTGCCAGCAGCCTAGGGAGGGGCTGGACTGAAGCTTTCTTT. Translating gives CASSLGRGWTEAFF. This rearrangement joins TRBV28 to TRBJ1-1, with D possibly TRBD1 on 5 matching bases. The CDR3 runs to 14 residues. CDR1 and CDR2 (germline): MDHEN, SYDVKM. Trimming removed 6 bases at V and 5 bases at J, with 16 bases between. The entire variable domain, with the rest obtained from reference TRBV28 and TRBJ1-1, is as follows: DVKVTQSSRYLVKRTGEKVFLECVQDMDHENMFWYRQDPGLGLRLIYFSYDVKMKEKGDIPEGYSVSREKKERFSLILESASTNQTSMYLCASSLGRGWTEAFFGQGTRLTVV.

The genes are TRBV27 and TRBJ2-7; 9 nucleotides align to TRBD1. CDR3 size: 15 residues. In germline, CDR1 is MNHEY, CDR2 SMNVEV (reference sequence). J lost 3 bases, V lost 4 bases, and 7 bases had no gene match. CDR3 in DNA: TGTGCCAGCAGTTCATGGGGGACAGGGCACTACGAGCAGTACTTC. This encodes CASSSWGTGHYEQYF.

The rearrangement links TRBV2 to TRBJ2-4; the match to TRBD2 covers 7 bases. CDR1 SNHLY and CDR2 FYNNEI come from the germline V gene. V trimming: 7 bases; J trimming: 2 bases; junction bases outside the gene matches: 14. The CDR3 consists of 17 residues. CDR3 sequence reads: CASTEASGPSTKNIQYF. CDR3 nucleotide sequence: TGTGCCAGCACCGAAGCTAGCGGCCCCTCGACCAAAAACATTCAGTACTTC.

This chain connects TRBV27 to TRBJ1-2; 7 nucleotides align to TRBD1. From germline, CDR1 is MNHEY and CDR2 SMNVEV (reference sequence). The CDR3 is made up of 15 amino acids. With V trimmed by 5 bases and J by 7 bases, 13 bases remained unmatched. DNA of the CDR3: TGTGCCAGCAGTCCATTCCCCAACAGGGGCGGTGGCTACACCTTC. Protein: CASSPFPNRGGGYTF.

The J gene is TRBJ1-2, the V gene TRBV7-3; the match to TRBD1 covers 9 bases. J lost 8 bases, V lost 5 bases, and 12 bases had no gene match. CDR1 SGHTA and CDR2 FQGTGA come from the germline V gene. The length of the CDR3 is 15 residues. The CDR3 loop reads CASSPLGTGPVGYTF. CDR3 nucleotides: TGTGCCAGCAGCCCCCTTGGGACAGGGCCTGTGGGCTACACCTTC.